The clone carrying this T cell receptor (beta chain) has more than one count but fewer than ten. The antigen remains unidentified. As for treatment: roughly 11-day PBMC culture with coronavirus spike peptide pools or control peptides (ViraFEST assay). The assay that was used to sequence DNA from cultured CD4+ T cells was the Oncomine TCR Beta short-read assay. It was from cultured CD4+ T cells that genomic DNA was extracted. TCRdb passed the PCR reads through MiXCR, listing each CDR3 protein once. Of thousands of distinct CDR3 sequences in the sample, around 50% were seen once. This specimen comes from a study of vaccination and CD4 T cells after COVID-19. Across the study: The convalescents, six males and four females, included two who were Hispanic.

Broader study findings: Median reactive clonotypes, those recognizing SARS-CoV-2, rose from 21 to 38, not significantly.

The sequence was collected from a human donor who had recovered from COVID-19. The specimen was CD4+ T cells from blood, cultured in vitro.

Here the CDR3 DNA reads TGCAGTGCTAGTGAGACAGGAGGAGTAGGTTATGGCTACACCTTC. Protein product: CSASETGGVGYGYTF. The chain couples TRBV20-1 to TRBJ1-2; tentatively, D is TRBD1 (6 bases). CDR3 length equals 15 residues. Germline V CDR1 and CDR2: DFQATT, SNEGSKA (reference sequence). V dropped 3 bases and J dropped 5 bases, with 19 bases sitting between them.